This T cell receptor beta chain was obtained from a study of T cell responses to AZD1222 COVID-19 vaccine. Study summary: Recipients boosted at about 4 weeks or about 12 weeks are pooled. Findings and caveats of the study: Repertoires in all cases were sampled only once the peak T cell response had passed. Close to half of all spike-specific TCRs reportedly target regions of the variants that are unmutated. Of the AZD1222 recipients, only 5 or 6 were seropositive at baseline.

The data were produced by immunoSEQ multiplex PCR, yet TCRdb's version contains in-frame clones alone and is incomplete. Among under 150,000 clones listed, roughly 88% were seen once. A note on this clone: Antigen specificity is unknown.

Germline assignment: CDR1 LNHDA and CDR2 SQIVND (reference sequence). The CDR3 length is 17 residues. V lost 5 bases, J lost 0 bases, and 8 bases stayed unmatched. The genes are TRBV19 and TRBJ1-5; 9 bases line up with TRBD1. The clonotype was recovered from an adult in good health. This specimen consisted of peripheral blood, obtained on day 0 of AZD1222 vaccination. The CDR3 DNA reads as TGTGCCAGTAGTTTTCGGGACAGGGAATATAGCAATCAGCCCCAGCATTTT. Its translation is CASSFRDREYSNQPQHF.